Below are 8 T cell receptor beta chains sequenced from a single sample in a study of blood T cell repertoires in COVID-19. Measured with immunoSEQ multiplex PCR; TCRdb has only the in-frame clones, and not every one. The table shows approximately 160,000 clones, with about 83% occurring only once. Sequencing input: peripheral blood. The receptors shown here come from a man between 70 and 80 years old who had recovered from COVID-19.

The CDR3 bases are TGTGCCAGCAGCCTAGATCGGGGGGCCAACGTCCTGACTTTC. This sequence encodes CASSLDRGANVLTF. The gene calls are TRBV6-5 and TRBJ2-6; no definite D call. CDR1 is MNHEY and CDR2 is SVGAGI in the germline V gene. The V and J ends lost 6 bases and 4 bases respectively, with 10 bases between them. The length of the CDR3 is 14 residues.

This clone occurred once. The chain uses TRBV25-1 and TRBJ2-5, with D possibly being TRBD2 (6 bases). Between the trimmed V and J ends, which lost 7 bases and 2 bases, there was a span of 14 bases. In germline, CDR1 is MGHDK, CDR2 SYGVNS. The CDR3 totals 14 residues. The CDR3 spells CASTQAGSQETQYF. The DNA for the CDR3 is TGTGCCAGCACCCAGGCGGGGAGTCAAGAGACCCAGTACTTC.

The chain links TRBV30 to TRBJ1-1; D perhaps matches TRBD1 (5 bases). Trimming cost V 3 bases and J 6 bases, with 14 bases left between them. There are 13 residues in the CDR3. CDR1 is GTSNPN, CDR2 SVGIG, per germline (reference sequence). CDR3 in DNA: TGTGCCTGGAGCCTGGCGGGGACGGCTGAAGCTTTCTTT. Its translation: CAWSLAGTAEAFF.

V is TRBV7-2 and J is TRBJ2-1, with 10 nucleotides matching TRBD2. The CDR3 totals 15 residues. The junction had 4 bases not matched to a gene; V was cut back by 2 bases and J by 6 bases. Per the germline V gene, CDR1 is SGHTA and CDR2 is FQGNSA. The CDR3 is CASSLLAGASNEQFF. In DNA form, the CDR3 reads TGTGCCAGCAGCTTACTAGCGGGAGCTAGCAATGAGCAGTTCTTC.

The chain couples TRBV12-3 or TRBV12-4 to TRBJ2-7; 8 positions match TRBD2. The CDR3 extends over 13 amino acids. V trimming: 3 bases; J trimming: 3 bases; junction bases outside the gene matches: 1. The CDR3 sequence: CASSFSGDYEQYF. The CDR3 nucleotides read TGTGCCAGCAGTTTTAGCGGGGACTACGAGCAGTACTTC.

The genes are TRBV19 and TRBJ2-1; 7 bases line up with TRBD1. Per the germline V gene, CDR1 is LNHDA and CDR2 is SQIVND (reference sequence). Unmatched junction bases numbered 6, after V lost 6 bases and J lost 7 bases. This CDR3 comprises 13 residues. CDR3: CASSGTARNEQFF. CDR3 sequence (DNA): TGTGCCAGTAGCGGGACAGCTAGGAATGAGCAGTTCTTC. Full variable domain (remainder filled in from reference TRBV19 and TRBJ2-1): DGGITQSPKYLFRKEGQNVTLSCEQNLNHDAMYWYRQDPGQGLRLIYYSQIVNDFQKGDIAEGYSVSREKKESFPLTVTSAQKNPTAFYLCASSGTARNEQFFGPGTRLTVL.

V usage is TRBV6-1 and J usage is TRBJ2-1; 8 bases match TRBD2. Germline assignment: CDR1 MNHNS and CDR2 SASEGT. The CDR3 is 15 amino acids. Trimming at V came to 2 bases and at J to 4 bases, leaving 4 bases not matched to a gene. CDR3 residues: CASSEWVAGYNEQFF. In DNA, the CDR3 is TGTGCCAGCAGTGAATGGGTAGCGGGGTACAATGAGCAGTTCTTC.

This sequence joins TRBV5-8 and TRBJ2-7; D remains unclear. The CDR3 is 13 residues long. Trimming pared 0 bases from V and 3 bases from J, leaving 7 bases between. Germline V gene lookup returns CDR1 SGHTS and CDR2 YDEGEE. For the CDR3, the DNA is TGTGCCAGCAGCTTGGTCCACGGCTACGAGCAGTACTTC. Translating gives CASSLVHGYEQYF.